These T cell receptor beta chains were read from a single sample in a study of blood T cells in healthy people across ages. TCRdb re-called the 5' RACE reads through MiXCR, storing one row per CDR3 protein. In the table there are roughly 1,100,000 distinct CDR3 sequences, about 23% of which are singletons. A further study also used this sample, focusing on T cells of mothers and their children.

The sequencing input was blood. The receptors were gathered from a girl aged 2 to 9 in good health. CDR3s include the opening cysteine and the closing phenylalanine or tryptophan. The D gene is left open where the match is weak. Not all rows give a size; the values are once, few, many and, for expanded clones, a class.

clone size	D gene	V gene	J gene	CDR3 protein	CDR3 DNA
.	.	TRBV12-3/TRBV12-4	TRBJ2-1	CASRIVGEQFF	TGTGCCAGCAGGATCGTCGGTGAGCAGTTCTTC
few	TRBD1	TRBV28	TRBJ1-4	CASRNRGPNEKLFF	TGTGCCAGCAGGAACAGGGGGCCCAATGAAAAACTGTTTTTT
few	.	TRBV28	TRBJ2-3	CASSPPLRDTQYF	TGTGCCAGCAGTCCTCCGCTGCGGGATACGCAGTATTTT
.	.	TRBV12-3/TRBV12-4	TRBJ1-4	CASTPDREKLFF	TGTGCCAGCACCCCGGACAGAGAAAAACTGTTTTTT
few	TRBD1	TRBV28	TRBJ1-4	CASSGPGQGEEKLFF	TGTGCCAGCAGTGGGCCGGGACAGGGAGAGGAAAAACTGTTTTTT
few	.	TRBV19	TRBJ2-1	CASSMARPYAEQFF	TGTGCCAGTAGTATGGCTAGGCCATACGCAGAGCAGTTCTTC
.	.	TRBV25-1	TRBJ2-6	CASSSHGQTGANVLTF	TGTGCCAGCAGTTCTCATGGACAAACTGGGGCCAACGTCCTGACTTTC
.	TRBD1	TRBV28	TRBJ2-7	CASSPNGQVSYEQYF	TGTGCCAGCAGTCCTAACGGACAGGTGTCCTACGAGCAGTACTTC
few	.	TRBV9	TRBJ2-6	CASSVEGVGANVLTF	TGTGCCAGCAGCGTAGAGGGAGTTGGGGCCAACGTCCTGACTTTC
.	TRBD2	TRBV11-2	TRBJ2-5	CASSDSLAGEIFETQYF	TGTGCCAGCAGCGACAGTTTAGCGGGAGAGATTTTCGAGACCCAGTACTTC
few	.	TRBV9	TRBJ2-5	CASSVGELRQETQYF	TGTGCCAGCAGCGTAGGAGAGTTGCGGCAAGAGACCCAGTACTTC
.	TRBD1	TRBV29-1	TRBJ1-4	CSAKTGSNEKLFF	TGCAGCGCAAAGACAGGGTCTAATGAAAAACTGTTTTTT
.	.	TRBV11-3	TRBJ2-5	CASSSRNEPKRVGEFF	TGTGCCAGCAGCTCCCGAAACGAACCTAAACGAGTTGGGGAGTTCTTC
.	.	TRBV24-1	TRBJ1-1	CATRAGPMEPTEAFF	TGTGCCACCAGGGCGGGGCCAATGGAACCAACTGAAGCTTTCTTT
.	.	TRBV28	TRBJ1-2	CASSLSWSGIGGYTF	TGTGCCAGCAGTTTATCTTGGTCAGGGATAGGTGGCTACACCTTC
few	TRBD2	TRBV2	TRBJ2-2	CASSQKTSGTGELFF	TGTGCCAGCAGTCAAAAGACTAGCGGGACCGGGGAGCTGTTTTTT
.	.	TRBV2	TRBJ1-1	CASKGAKRPTEAFF	TGTGCCAGCAAAGGGGCTAAACGGCCGACTGAAGCTTTCTTT
.	.	TRBV7-2	TRBJ1-5	CASSLQVDQPQHF	TGTGCCAGCAGCTTACAGGTGGACCAGCCCCAGCATTTT
few	TRBD1	TRBV6-1	TRBJ1-4	CASSARPGTGNEKLFF	TGTGCCAGCAGTGCTCGTCCCGGGACAGGGAATGAAAAACTGTTTTTT
.	TRBD1	TRBV6-1	TRBJ2-4	CASGDLSGGLKNIQYF	TGTGCCAGCGGGGACTTATCAGGGGGCCTCAAAAACATTCAGTACTTC
few	.	TRBV29-1	TRBJ2-5	CSAGPFPGTQYF	TGCAGCGCCGGGCCATTCCCTGGGACCCAGTACTTC
.	TRBD2	TRBV5-1	TRBJ2-1	CASSRKERGGTYNEQFF	TGCGCCAGCAGCAGAAAGGAACGGGGGGGAACCTACAATGAGCAGTTCTTC
few	.	TRBV13	TRBJ2-4	CASSRERDIQYF	TGTGCCAGCAGCCGCGAGAGGGACATTCAGTACTTC
.	.	TRBV7-9	TRBJ2-7	CASSFTLEQYF	TGTGCCAGCAGCTTCACTCTCGAGCAGTACTTC
few	TRBD1	TRBV29-1	TRBJ2-1	CSVEYGTGSSYNEQFF	TGCAGCGTTGAATACGGGACAGGGAGCTCCTACAATGAGCAGTTCTTC
.	.	TRBV27	TRBJ1-3	CASSKVTGPGNTIYF	TGTGCCAGCAGTAAGGTAACGGGACCTGGAAACACCATATATTTT
.	.	TRBV29-1	TRBJ2-7	CSATSAGYEQYF	TGCAGCGCAACATCGGCAGGTTACGAGCAGTACTTC
.	.	TRBV27	TRBJ2-7	CASSLTGTKYEQYF	TGTGCCAGCAGTTTAACCGGGACCAAATACGAGCAGTACTTC
.	TRBD2	TRBV20-1	TRBJ2-2	CSARSMVGLANTGELFF	TGCAGTGCTAGATCCATGGTGGGACTAGCAAATACCGGGGAGCTGTTTTTT
few	.	TRBV29-1	TRBJ2-3	CSVAGLDGTDTQYF	TGCAGCGTTGCCGGCCTAGACGGCACAGATACGCAGTATTTT
few	.	TRBV11-2	TRBJ2-7	CASSLVGTPQYF	TGTGCCAGCAGCTTAGTAGGGACGCCCCAGTACTTC
.	.	TRBV12-3/TRBV12-4	TRBJ2-3	CTLGDTQYF	TGTACGTTGGGAGATACGCAGTATTTT
.	.	TRBV7-3	TRBJ2-2	CASSSYSGTGELFF	TGTGCCAGCAGCTCTTACTCGGGCACCGGGGAGCTGTTTTTT
few	TRBD1	TRBV5-1	TRBJ2-7	CASSLTGTGTYERYF	TGCGCCAGCAGCCTTACCGGGACAGGGACCTACGAGCGGTACTTC
few	.	TRBV7-2	TRBJ2-5	CASSFTGFGQYF	TGTGCCAGCAGCTTTACAGGGTTCGGGCAGTACTTC
.	.	TRBV6-5	TRBJ1-2	CASSYAPVPSYGYTF	TGTGCCAGCAGTTACGCCCCGGTCCCCTCTTATGGCTACACCTTC
.	TRBD1	TRBV13	TRBJ2-7	CASSPQGAWGYEQYF	TGTGCCAGCAGCCCACAGGGGGCATGGGGCTACGAGCAGTACTTC
.	TRBD1	TRBV24-1	TRBJ2-3	CATSDLVGGQVSTDTQYF	TGTGCCACCAGTGATTTAGTTGGAGGACAGGTCAGCACAGATACGCAGTATTTT
few	.	TRBV29-1	TRBJ2-7	CSVEVRDPGLPAEEQYF	TGCAGCGTTGAAGTGAGAGATCCGGGACTTCCTGCCGAGGAGCAGTACTTC
many	.	TRBV7-9	TRBJ1-1	CASRAENTEAFF	TGTGCCAGCAGAGCTGAGAACACTGAAGCTTTCTTT
.	.	TRBV12-3/TRBV12-4	TRBJ1-5	CASSLDGRTRPQHF	TGTGCCAGCAGCCTAGACGGGAGAACGAGGCCCCAGCATTTT
few	.	TRBV5-1	TRBJ2-1	CASSLSQTSYNEQFF	TGCGCCAGCAGCTTAAGCCAAACTTCCTACAATGAGCAGTTCTTC
.	.	TRBV11-3	TRBJ2-1	CASKKAGWDEQFF	TGTGCCAGCAAAAAGGCGGGATGGGATGAGCAGTTCTTC
few	.	TRBV5-6	TRBJ2-1	CASSLGEVDHEQFF	TGTGCCAGCAGCCTGGGCGAGGTCGACCATGAGCAGTTCTTC
.	.	TRBV7-2	TRBJ2-1	CAGSLDVAYNEQFF	TGTGCCGGCAGCTTAGACGTGGCTTACAATGAGCAGTTCTTC